This TCR beta chain was sequenced during a study of T cell clusters in autoimmune cytopenias. Study-wide context: TRB sequencing had a median about 49,000 reads and about 2,500 distinct clonotypes per sample. General observations from the study: Primary autoimmune cytopenia patients seemingly lacked the physiological T cell clusters found in healthy donors. TRB repertoire shifts in secondary cytopenia and chronic lymphocytic leukemia mostly reflected lymphoma, not autoimmunity.

Points on this clonotype: Antigen specificity is unknown.

One tube held mixed TRB-A and TRB-B primer pools for touch-down PCR. TCRdb re-called the multiplex PCR reads; every CDR3 protein appears as one record, without DNA. Recorded here are thousands of distinct CDR3 sequences; the top ten clones represent 4% to 5%. TRB amplification used around 0.25 ug of peripheral blood genomic DNA. This CDR3 has 15 residues. CDR1 is SGHRS, CDR2 YFSETQ, per germline. Sequencing input: peripheral blood. The origin of this receptor is a human donor with an autoimmune cytopenia or autoimmune hepatitis (not recorded which). This chain links TRBV5-1 with TRBJ2-3; as DNA is missing, the TRBD2 call by TCRdb cannot be tested. CDR3 sequence: CASSSGLDSTDTQYF.